The 16 T cell receptor beta chains below were found in one sample sequenced in a study of blood T cell repertoires in COVID-19. Profiling relied on immunoSEQ multiplex PCR, and the TCRdb table lists in-frame clones only, not all of them. The sample has 260,000 or so clones, roughly 86% seen once; the top ten hold approximately 2.4%. The material sequenced was PBMCs or T cells enriched from blood (not recorded which). These receptors came from a young woman with acute COVID-19.

V and J are TRBV12-3 or TRBV12-4 and TRBJ2-3, with 7 bases lining up with TRBD2. V lost 9 bases, J lost 5 bases, and 5 bases stayed unmatched. This CDR3 has 12 residues. The CDR3 spells CASSRGEDTQYF. In DNA form, the CDR3 reads TGTGCCAGTTCCCGGGGGGAAGATACGCAGTATTTT.

V is TRBV27 and J is TRBJ2-3; possibly TRBD1 for D (5 bases). This CDR3 is 16 amino acids long. CDR1 is MNHEY and CDR2 is SMNVEV in the germline V gene (reference sequence). Trimming removed 4 bases at V and 0 bases at J, with 14 bases between. The CDR3 nucleotides read TGTGCCAGCAGTTCCCCCCGGCAGGGAAGCACAGATACGCAGTATTTT. This codes for CASSSPRQGSTDTQYF.

In DNA, the CDR3 is TGTGCCAGCAGCTTAGACCGGGACAGCGAAGCTTTCTTT. Translating gives CASSLDRDSEAFF. V and J are TRBV11-1 and TRBJ1-1, with 7 positions matching TRBD1. Germline CDR1 and CDR2: SGHAT and FQDESV (reference sequence). This CDR3 is 13 amino acids long. V lost 1 base to trimming and J lost 8 bases; unmatched junction nucleotides: 4.

This chain uses TRBV4-3 with TRBJ1-2; D is undetermined. The CDR3 is 17 amino acids. Looked up from germline, CDR1 is LGHNA and CDR2 is YSLEER. V dropped 1 base and J dropped 4 bases, with 19 bases sitting between them. Here the CDR3 DNA reads TGCGCCAGCAGCCAAGGTGATACACGGTTTACTAGCTATGGCTACACCTTC. Translated, it gives CASSQGDTRFTSYGYTF.

The gene calls are TRBV12-3 or TRBV12-4 and TRBJ2-7; D is ambiguous. Trimming left V 5 bases short and J 0 bases short, with 8 bases between. The CDR3 has 13 residues. The CDR3 here is CASSGRSSYEQYF. The CDR3, as DNA: TGTGCCAGCAGTGGTAGGAGCTCCTACGAGCAGTACTTC.

This chain uses TRBV30 with TRBJ2-7; D is uncertain. Trimming took off 4 bases at V and 4 bases at J, with 17 bases between the two ends. Per germline, CDR1 GTSNPN and CDR2 SVGIG (reference sequence). This CDR3 has 14 residues. The CDR3 DNA follows: TGTGCCTGGAAGTCTGGCACAGTGTGGTACGAGCAGTACTTC. Amino acids: CAWKSGTVWYEQYF.

This clone came up a few times. J is TRBJ2-1 and V is TRBV19; unclear D gene. The CDR3 is made up of 13 amino acids. Trimming shortened V by 4 bases and J by 0 bases, and 4 bases separated the two germline ends. CDR1 LNHDA and CDR2 SQIVND come from the germline V gene (reference sequence). CDR3 loop: CASSTSSYNEQFF. The CDR3 nucleotides read TGTGCCAGTAGTACTAGCTCCTACAATGAGCAGTTCTTC.

The CDR3 sequence: CAISAQDSNYGYTF. CDR3 bases: TGTGCCATCAGTGCACAGGATAGTAACTATGGCTACACCTTC. V is TRBV10-3 and J is TRBJ1-2; a weak D match, TRBD1 (5 bases). The CDR3 is 14 residues long. Trimming took 4 bases from V and 1 from J, leaving 10 bases between them. Germline CDR1 and CDR2: ENHRY and SYGVKD.

V is TRBV19 and J is TRBJ1-2, with no clear D. V lost 6 bases and J 6 bases, leaving 14 bases between the germline ends. The V gene's germline CDR1 is LNHDA and CDR2 SQIVND (reference sequence). The CDR3 is 13 amino acids. This chain's CDR3 is CASRPSSVDGYTF. CDR3 in DNA: TGTGCCAGTAGGCCCTCCTCAGTGGATGGCTACACCTTC.

The chain has TRBV2 and TRBJ2-7; tentatively, D is TRBD1 (6 bases). The V end lost 7 bases, the J end lost 3 bases, and 16 bases lay between the germline ends. Germline values: CDR1 SNHLY, CDR2 FYNNEI. This CDR3 comprises 14 residues. The CDR3 DNA is TGTGCCAGCATGGATGGACAGTTCTTCTACGAGCAGTACTTC. Its translation is CASMDGQFFYEQYF.

Of note for this clone: At one end the junction does not follow the germline gene, possibly because of a read error. The rearrangement uses TRBV7-9 and TRBJ1-1, with TRBD1 identical over 7 bases. From germline, CDR1 is SEHNR and CDR2 FQNEAQ (reference sequence). The length of the CDR3 is 11 residues. The CDR3 nucleotides read TGTGCCAGCAGCTTAGTCGGGACAGACTTATTT. Residues: CASSLVGTDLF. The variable domain in full, completed from reference TRBV7-9 and TRBJ1-1, reads DTGVSQNPRHKITKRGQNVTFRCDPISEHNRLYWYRQTLGQGPEFLTYFQNEAQLEKSRLLSDRFSAERPKGSFSTLEIQRTEQGDSAMYLCASSLVGTDLFGQGTRLTVV.

V usage is TRBV3-1 (or the pseudogene TRBV3-2) and J usage is TRBJ1-2, with a possible D match to TRBD1 (5 bases). The CDR3 runs to 14 residues. Per the germline V gene, CDR1 is LGHDT and CDR2 is YNNKEL (reference sequence). Trimming pared 0 bases from V and 4 bases from J, leaving 9 bases between. CDR3 in DNA: TGTGCCAGCAGCCAAGACCCAAGGGGCTATGGCTACACCTTC. Amino acids: CASSQDPRGYGYTF.

This chain connects TRBV2 to TRBJ1-4; 8 bases agree with TRBD1. The CDR3 is made up of 16 amino acids. With 0 bases clipped from V and 5 bases from J, the junction kept 5 bases outside the gene matches. Looked up from germline, CDR1 is SNHLY and CDR2 is FYNNEI. The CDR3 nucleotides are TGTGCCAGCAGTGAAGCCCCGGGACAGGTCAATGAAAAACTGTTTTTT. Translating gives CASSEAPGQVNEKLFF. The variable domain in full, completed from reference TRBV2 and TRBJ1-4, reads EPEVTQTPSHQVTQMGQEVILRCVPISNHLYFYWYRQILGQKVEFLVSFYNNEISEKSEIFDDQFSVERPDGSNFTLKIRSTKLEDSAMYFCASSEAPGQVNEKLFFGSGTQLSVL.

The chain couples TRBV11-2 to TRBJ2-5; tentatively, D is TRBD1 (5 bases). The CDR3 spans 13 residues. Germline V gene sequence: CDR1 SGHAT, CDR2 FQNNGV. The V gene lost 4 bases and the J gene lost 2 bases, with 8 bases spanning the gap. The CDR3 protein is CASSSTGQETQYF. CDR3 in DNA: TGTGCCAGCAGCTCCACAGGTCAAGAGACCCAGTACTTC. Full variable domain (rest looked up from reference TRBV11-2 and TRBJ2-5): EAGVAQSPRYKIIEKRQSVAFWCNPISGHATLYWYQQILGQGPKLLIQFQNNGVVDDSQLPKDRFSAERLKGVDSTLKIQPAKLEDSAVYLCASSSTGQETQYFGPGTRLLVL.

The V and J genes are TRBV5-1 and TRBJ1-4, with D possibly TRBD1 on 5 matching bases. Trimming left V 3 bases short and J 0 bases short, with 12 bases between. CDR1 and CDR2 from the germline V gene are SGHRS and YFSETQ. The CDR3 consists of 16 residues. The CDR3 coding sequence is TGCGCCAGCAGCTCAAACCCCAGGGCAACTAATGAAAAACTGTTTTTT. This gives the protein CASSSNPRATNEKLFF.

Comments on this clone: Other DNA sequences in the same sample also yield this CDR3. This chain joins TRBV7-9 and TRBJ1-1; TRBD1 is a possible D gene (6 bases). Germline V gene data show CDR1 as SEHNR and CDR2 as FQNEAQ (reference sequence). The CDR3 is 13 amino acids. V was pared by 3 bases and J by 4 bases, with 9 bases between. CDR3 amino acids: CASSLSRGTEAFF. DNA of the CDR3: TGTGCCAGCAGCTTGAGCAGGGGCACTGAAGCTTTCTTT. Based on the CDR3 plus reference TRBV7-9 and TRBJ1-1, the full variable domain is DTGVSQNPRHKITKRGQNVTFRCDPISEHNRLYWYRQTLGQGPEFLTYFQNEAQLEKSRLLSDRFSAERPKGSFSTLEIQRTEQGDSAMYLCASSLSRGTEAFFGQGTRLTVV.